One sample yielded the 21 T cell receptor beta chains listed below, sequenced in a study of tumor-infiltrating lymphocytes in primary liver carcinoma. They got blood RNA out of unsorted whole blood and also pulled out germline DNA. The template, approximately 500 ng total RNA, yielded TCR beta cDNA made with a constant-region primer. A slightly modified ARM-PCR protocol with three nested multiplex PCR rounds produced these TCR beta libraries. For 10 cycles apiece, the opening two PCR rounds ran with TRBV1-TRBV30 forward primers and a C-beta reverse primer. Each CDR3 protein is one row after TCRdb ran MiXCR on the multiplex PCR reads. The table has fewer than 350,000 distinct CDR3 sequences, less than 70% seen once. Material for sequencing was peripheral blood. All receptors derive from a man aged 40-55 years with primary liver carcinoma and hepatitis B virus infection.

As to this clonotype: The conserved phenylalanine or tryptophan is not found at the CDR3 terminus, so this likely reflects a read error. V usage is TRBV14 and J usage is TRBJ2-1, with TRBD2 matching 9 bases. V was clipped by 5 bases and J by 3 bases; unmatched bases: 5. Germline V gene lookup returns CDR1 SGHDN and CDR2 FVKESK. The CDR3 has 15 residues. The CDR3 nucleotides are TGTGCCAGCAGCACGAGACTAGCGGACTACAATGAGCAGTTCCTC. It codes for CASSTRLADYNEQFL.

Turning to this clonotype: A junction boundary mismatches the germline segment, possibly from a read error. The V and J genes are TRBV11-2 and TRBJ2-1, with D tentatively TRBD2 (5 bases). Germline values: CDR1 SGHAT, CDR2 FQNNGV. The CDR3 length is 15 residues. The chain's CDR3 is CSSSPGLVGDGEQFF. In DNA form, the CDR3 reads TGTTCCAGCAGCCCCGGATTAGTGGGAGATGGTGAGCAGTTCTTC.

In this sample, this clonotype turned up once. A junction end diverges from the germline sequence, so it may reflect a read error. The chain recombines TRBV12-3 or TRBV12-4 with TRBJ2-6, with D perhaps matching TRBD2 (5 bases). The CDR3 consists of 13 residues. In DNA, the CDR3 is TGTGCCAGCAGTTCGGACTGGGCCAGCGTCCTGACTTTC. This codes for CASSSDWASVLTF.

This clonotype was found many times. This sequence joins TRBV11-2 and TRBJ1-1; D not certain. V lost 5 bases, J lost 3 bases, and 7 bases lay in between. Germline V gene sequence: CDR1 SGHAT, CDR2 FQNNGV. The CDR3 totals 12 residues. The CDR3 region has the DNA TGTGCCAGCAGCCCGGACTACACTGAAGCTTTCTTT. Residues: CASSPDYTEAFF.

There are many counts of this clonotype. The genes are TRBV5-5 and TRBJ2-1; 12 positions match TRBD2. Germline loops: CDR1 SGHKS, CDR2 YYEKEE (reference sequence). J gave up 8 bases and V 0 bases, and 6 bases lay outside the gene matches. This CDR3 spans 16 amino acids. CDR3 sequence reads: CASSLDASGRAYEQFF. The CDR3 coding sequence is TGTGCCAGCAGCTTGGATGCTAGCGGGAGGGCTTATGAGCAGTTCTTC.

As to this clonotype: A much larger clonotype is one base distant, so this may be a read error. This chain uses TRBV6-2 or TRBV6-3 with TRBJ1-5; weak D call: TRBD1 (6 bases). The J call may be in error: the DNA end matches TRBJ2-3 better. Germline-derived CDR1 and CDR2 are MNHEY and SVGEGT. The CDR3 is 15 residues long. The chain's CDR3 is CASRKNRDSNQPQYF. CDR3 nucleotides: TGTGCCAGCAGAAAGAACAGGGATAGCAATCAGCCCCAGTATTTT.

The V call is TRBV29-1, the J call TRBJ2-2; D is perhaps TRBD2 (6 bases). Trimming removed 8 bases at V and 5 bases at J, with 15 bases between. Germline CDR1 is SQVTM and CDR2 is ANQGSEA. The CDR3 is 13 residues long. The CDR3 DNA sequence: TGCAGCACCGAGGCGGGGAAAACCGGGGAGCTGTTTTTT. Translated, it gives CSTEAGKTGELFF.

Worth noting for this clonotype: This may be a read error, as it is one base from a much larger clone. The chain couples TRBV6-2 or TRBV6-3 to TRBJ2-7; TRBD1 matches at 8 bases. In germline, CDR1 is MNHEY, CDR2 SVGEGT. The CDR3 loop spans 15 amino acids. J lost 8 bases, V lost 6 bases, and 15 bases had no gene match. The CDR3 loop is CASRTPDRVRDKQYF. For the CDR3, the DNA is TGTGCCAGCAGAACGCCGGACAGGGTGAGGGACAAGCAGTACTTC.

Details on this clonotype: A much bigger clone sits one base away, suggesting this may be a read error. This chain joins TRBV12-3 or TRBV12-4 and TRBJ2-3, with TRBD2 matching 11 bases. Trimming removed 6 bases from V and 5 bases from J; junction bases left unmatched: 7. CDR3 length: 15 residues. CDR3 in DNA: TGTGCCAGCAGACTGGGACTAGCGGTAGTAGATACGCAGTATTTT. Translating it yields CASRLGLAVVDTQYF.

Turning to this clonotype: The junction departs from the called germline gene at one end, perhaps through a read error. V is TRBV6-2 or TRBV6-3 and J is TRBJ1-6; 9 bases align to TRBD1. Germline loops: CDR1 MNHEY, CDR2 SVGEGT. The CDR3 spans 15 residues. This CDR3 reads CASSLTGGDNSPPHF. CDR3 coding DNA: TGTGCCAGCAGTCTTACAGGGGGCGATAATTCACCCCCCCACTTT.

In its sample, this clonotype was seen many times. V is TRBV5-4 and J is TRBJ2-7; the match to TRBD1 covers 7 bases. V dropped 3 bases and J dropped 4; count of bases not matched to a gene: 7. CDR3 length: 14 amino acids. Germline V gene data show CDR1 as SGHNT and CDR2 as YYREEE (reference sequence). CDR3 nucleotide sequence: TGTGCCAGCAGCTCCAAGGGACAGCCTTACGAGCAGTACTTC. It codes for CASSSKGQPYEQYF.

The CDR3 is CASSVTPSSHNEQFF. The CDR3 nucleotides are TGTGCCAGCAGTGTTACTCCGAGTTCCCATAATGAGCAGTTCTTC. The gene calls are TRBV6-4 and TRBJ2-1; D is unclear. Germline-derived CDR1 and CDR2 are MRHNA and SNTAGT. V lost 4 bases, J lost 7 bases, and 17 bases lay in between. The CDR3 has 15 amino acids.

A word on this clonotype: The CDR3 carries no conserved terminal phenylalanine or tryptophan, so it likely arises from a read error. CDR3 protein: CASSRGLAVGHLNEQFI. As DNA, the CDR3 is TGTGCCAGCAGCCGGGGACTAGCGGTAGGGCATCTCAATGAGCAGTTCATC. V and J are TRBV11-3 and TRBJ2-1; TRBD2 aligns across 11 bases. CDR3 size: 17 residues. J lost 6 bases, V lost 5 bases, and 12 bases had no gene match. Germline V CDR1 and CDR2: SGHNT, YENEEA.

Turning to this clonotype: At one end the junction does not follow the germline gene, possibly because of a read error. This rearrangement joins TRBV11-2 to TRBJ2-1; tentative D call: TRBD2 (6 bases). The CDR3 spans 17 residues. Germline-derived CDR1 and CDR2 are SGHAT and FQNNGV. CDR3 amino acids: CACSSRLPGAPYNEQFF. CDR3 nucleotide sequence: TGTGCCTGCAGCTCCCGACTACCGGGAGCCCCCTACAATGAGCAGTTCTTC.

This clonotype was found once. The conserved closing phenylalanine or tryptophan is absent in this CDR3, likely reflecting a read error. This rearrangement joins TRBV4-1 to TRBJ2-5, with a weak D call TRBD1 (6 bases). The CDR3 covers 16 residues. The germline V gene encodes CDR1 MGHRA and CDR2 YSYEKL. For the CDR3, the DNA is TGCGCCAGCAGCCATGAACCGGGACACCACCAAGGGACCCAGTACCTC. It codes for CASSHEPGHHQGTQYL.

On this clonotype itself: A much larger clone is a single base away; this may be a read error. J is TRBJ2-5 and V is TRBV29-1; a weak D match, TRBD2 (6 bases). The CDR3 runs to 12 residues. Germline V lookup: CDR1 SQVTM, CDR2 ANQGSEA. Here the CDR3 reads CSGRGGGETEYF. DNA of the CDR3: TGCAGCGGCCGGGGAGGAGGGGAGACCGAGTACTTC.

In this sample, this clonotype turned up many times. The chain links TRBV6-1 to TRBJ2-7; 9 positions match TRBD1. The CDR3 length is 16 residues. Germline V lookup: CDR1 MNHNS, CDR2 SASEGT. After removal of 2 bases from V and 6 bases from J, the junction contained 11 bases not matched to a gene. In nucleotides, the CDR3 is TGTGCCAGCAGTGAATTAAGCGGACAGGGGTTCGGCGAGCAGTACTTC. Translated, it gives CASSELSGQGFGEQYF.

Concerning this clonotype: A junction boundary mismatches the germline segment, possibly from a read error. The chain carries TRBV5-4 and TRBJ2-1, with 10 bases that match TRBD2. Germline V lookup: CDR1 SGHNT, CDR2 YYREEE (reference sequence). This CDR3 is 15 amino acids long. DNA of the CDR3: TGTGTCAGCAGCCTGACTAGCGGGCCCGGGGGTGAGCAGTTCTTC. Its protein is CVSSLTSGPGGEQFF. Filled out from reference TRBV5-4 and TRBJ2-1, the complete variable domain reads ETGVTQSPTHLIKTRGQQVTLRCSSQSGHNTVSWYQQALGQGPQFIFQYYREEENGRGNFPPRFSGLQFPNYSSELNVNALELDDSALYLCVSSLTSGPGGEQFFGPGTRLTVL.

This clonotype was detected ten times or more. The chain carries TRBV4-1 and TRBJ1-4; D is unclear. CDR1 and CDR2 (germline): MGHRA, YSYEKL. The V end was cut by 0 bases, the J end by 4 bases, with 9 bases between. This CDR3 is 15 amino acids long. As DNA, the CDR3 is TGCGCCAGCAGCCAAGATTGGCAGGATAATGAAAAACTGTTTTTT. It is translated as CASSQDWQDNEKLFF.

This clonotype was found many times. The CDR3 loop is CASSLGRTEGYTF. CDR3 coding DNA: TGTGCCAGCAGCTTAGGCCGAACGGAGGGCTACACCTTC. The V gene is TRBV13, the J gene TRBJ1-2; no definite D call. Germline V gives CDR1 PRHDT, CDR2 FYEKMQ (reference sequence). With 0 bases removed from V and 8 bases from J, the gap between germline ends came to 10 bases. The CDR3 totals 13 residues.

The chain joins TRBV12-3 or TRBV12-4 to TRBJ1-5, with 9 bases fitting TRBD1. The V segment lost 1 base and the J segment 3 bases; nucleotides outside the gene matches: 10. The CDR3 extends over 18 amino acids. CDR3 nucleotides: TGTGCCAGCAGTTTAGGGGACAGGGCACCGGGGGTCAATCAGCCCCAGCATTTT. This codes for CASSLGDRAPGVNQPQHF.